This T cell receptor beta chain comes out of a study of cytomegalovirus exposure and HLA in healthy donors. Study-wide context: Unique TCRs numbering some 93 million, obtained from HLA-typed donors, made up an early data release.

Vbeta (60) and Jbeta (13) primers were used in the PCR. In the study's own analysis: In a later analysis, about 11 million of tens of millions of unique beta chains occurred in at least two donors. TCRdb's copy holds only in-frame clones and misses some; the assay was immunoSEQ multiplex PCR. D and trimming were read from the DNA, whereas the V and J calls and clone size are those reported in that table. Of roughly 100,000 clones detected, about 81% appear once; the ten largest clones hold approximately 2.8%. Between the trimmed V and J ends, which lost 4 bases and 4 bases, there was a span of 19 bases. From germline, CDR1 is LNHNV and CDR2 YYDKDF (reference sequence). The CDR3 has 16 amino acids.

This clonotype was sampled from a male donor in good health and CMV-seropositive. The chain is built from TRBV15 and TRBJ1-1; D possibly corresponds to TRBD1 (5 bases). Material for sequencing was PBMCs. This CDR3 reads CATSMRGQTQGTEAFF. DNA of the CDR3: TGTGCCACCAGCATGCGGGGTCAGACCCAGGGCACTGAAGCTTTCTTT.